Below, 14 T cell receptor beta chains from the same sample are listed, as sequenced in a study of CD8 T cells in ankylosing spondylitis. TCRdb redid the calling of the 5' RACE reads with MiXCR, one entry per CDR3 protein. The sample contains some 200,000 distinct CDR3 sequences, around 13% of which appear only once. Sequences were obtained from blood, either unsorted or a sorted T cell fraction (not recorded which). The receptors were sampled from a male donor with ankylosing spondylitis or in good health (not recorded which).

V usage is TRBV6-5 and J usage is TRBJ2-1; TRBD2 matches at 14 bases. CDR3 size: 17 residues. Germline V gene sequence: CDR1 MNHEY, CDR2 SVGAGI. After removal of 2 bases from V and 8 bases from J, the junction contained 8 bases not matched to a gene. CDR3: CASSYERLAGGKDEQFF. CDR3 bases: TGTGCCAGCAGTTACGAGAGACTAGCGGGGGGGAAGGATGAGCAGTTCTTC.

This clonotype was recorded once. The chain couples TRBV12-3 or TRBV12-4 to TRBJ2-1; D is unclear. With 1 base removed from V and 4 bases from J, the gap between germline ends came to 11 bases. The CDR3 length is 15 residues. The CDR3 spells CASSLGRLDYNEQFF. In nucleotides, the CDR3 is TGTGCCAGCAGTTTAGGCAGACTGGATTACAATGAGCAGTTCTTC.

This clonotype turned up a few times. This chain joins TRBV29-1 and TRBJ2-7; no clear D. CDR1 SQVTM and CDR2 ANQGSEA come from the germline V gene. The CDR3 totals 12 residues. Trimming took off 0 bases at V and 2 bases at J, with 5 bases between the two ends. The CDR3 protein is CSVEEGTYEQYF. The CDR3 DNA reads TGCAGCGTTGAAGAAGGTACCTACGAGCAGTACTTC.

This clonotype was counted ten times or more. The chain combines TRBV24-1 with TRBJ1-4, with unresolved D. CDR1 is KGHDR, CDR2 SFDVKD, per germline. This CDR3 has 13 amino acids. V lost 9 bases and J 2 bases, leaving 9 bases between the germline ends. As DNA, the CDR3 is TGTGCCACCGGCCACGGGACTAATGAAAAACTGTTTTTT. Protein sequence: CATGHGTNEKLFF.

This clonotype was seen a handful of times. The V and J genes are TRBV20-1 and TRBJ2-1, with TRBD2 as a possible D gene (6 bases). CDR1 is DFQATT, CDR2 SNEGSKA, per germline (reference sequence). This CDR3 region has 14 residues. V lost 6 bases, J lost 3 bases, and 15 bases lay in between. CDR3 in DNA: TGCAGTGCCCCCCCCCCGGGAGACTACAATGAGCAGTTCTTC. Encoded protein: CSAPPPGDYNEQFF.

This clonotype was picked up a small number of times. The V and J genes are TRBV29-1 and TRBJ2-4; D might be TRBD2 (6 bases). The CDR3 is 15 amino acids. Trimming stripped 1 base from V and 1 base from J, with 11 bases between. Germline loops: CDR1 SQVTM, CDR2 ANQGSEA. The CDR3 DNA reads as TGCAGCGTTGAAGTATCCGGGACTGCCAAAAACATTCAGTACTTC. It is translated as CSVEVSGTAKNIQYF.

This clonotype was seen ten or more times. The chain employs TRBV4-1 and TRBJ2-3; D not certain. Germline V gene lookup returns CDR1 MGHRA and CDR2 YSYEKL. The CDR3 sequence is 12 residues long. V shed 1 base and J shed 7 bases, with 6 bases lying between them. CDR3 DNA: TGCGCCAGCAGCCAAGTCGGATATACGCAGTATTTT. Its translation: CASSQVGYTQYF.

The V gene is TRBV6-1, the J gene TRBJ2-5; 10 nucleotides match TRBD2. CDR3 length: 15 amino acids. Per germline, CDR1 MNHNS and CDR2 SASEGT. V gave up 5 bases and J gave up 3 bases; unmatched junction bases: 6. The CDR3 DNA is TGTGCCAGCAGTCGGACTAGCGGATTTAAAGAGACCCAGTACTTC. Translation: CASSRTSGFKETQYF.

This clonotype turned up a few times. J is TRBJ2-1 and V is TRBV3-1; 9 bases line up with TRBD2. Germline assignment: CDR1 LGHDT and CDR2 YNNKEL (reference sequence). The length of the CDR3 is 15 residues. The trim removed 4 bases at V and 3 bases at J, leaving 4 bases unmatched. CDR3 coding DNA: TGTGCCAGCAGCCGAGAGACTAGCGGCTACAATGAGCAGTTCTTC. Translated: CASSRETSGYNEQFF.

This clonotype turned up a few times. This chain joins TRBV2 and TRBJ2-7; TRBD1 matches 8 bases. This CDR3 is built from 16 residues. The V segment lost 7 bases and the J segment 4 bases; nucleotides outside the gene matches: 15. Germline V gene sequence: CDR1 SNHLY, CDR2 FYNNEI. This CDR3 is CASTLARDRSPYEQYF. In DNA form, the CDR3 reads TGTGCCAGCACCCTAGCCCGGGACAGGAGTCCTTACGAGCAGTACTTC.

J is TRBJ1-2 and V is TRBV6-1; D is undetermined. In germline, CDR1 is MNHNS, CDR2 SASEGT. The CDR3 contains 13 residues. Trimming left V 7 bases short and J 2 bases short, with 11 bases between. In DNA form, the CDR3 reads TGTGCCAGCACCCCCGGGCCAAACTATGGCTACACCTTC. Residues: CASTPGPNYGYTF.

This clonotype was observed a few times. A single base separates this from a much larger clone, so it may be a read error. This chain uses TRBV27 with TRBJ2-7; D not resolved. Germline V gene sequence: CDR1 MNHEY, CDR2 SMNVEV (reference sequence). V was trimmed by 4 bases and J by 3 bases, leaving 4 bases between them. The CDR3 loop spans 11 amino acids. DNA of the CDR3: TGTGCCAGCAGTTCCGACTACGAGCAGTACTTC. Its protein is CASSSDYEQYF.

This rearrangement joins TRBV5-1 to TRBJ2-7; 10 bases agree with TRBD2. CDR3 length: 15 amino acids. V shed 0 bases, J shed 2 bases, and the junction held 2 bases outside the gene matches. Germline lookup yields CDR1 SGHRS and CDR2 YFSETQ. As DNA, the CDR3 is TGCGCCAGCAGCTTGGAACTAGCGGGGACCTACGAGCAGTACTTC. Translation: CASSLELAGTYEQYF.

This clonotype turned up a few times. This chain connects TRBV5-1 to TRBJ2-7; D might be TRBD1 (6 bases). V lost 4 bases and J lost 7, with 21 bases in between. The CDR3 has 15 amino acids. The germline V gene encodes CDR1 SGHRS and CDR2 YFSETQ. For the CDR3, the DNA is TGCGCCAGCAGCCCTCGGACAGCCCTTACGAGAGAGCAGTACTTC. Its translation is CASSPRTALTREQYF.